This T cell receptor beta chain was retrieved from a study of shared clonotypes between healthy human individuals. Broader study findings: The represented genetic and exposure-history diversity was limited by the small number of donors. Clonotype sharing across donors was expected to vary with sequencing depth.

About this clone itself: Its antigen is unidentified.

Each PCR replicate run on unsorted PBMC took in around 300 ng DNA, tens of thousands of T cell genomes. As originally analysed: Filtering differed because ImmunoSEQ produced junction-only sequences that carried no quality scores. The table came from immunoSEQ multiplex PCR; TCRdb's copy has only in-frame clones and leaves some out. D and trimming come from the DNA, and the V and J calls and clone size come from that table. The table lists 450,000 to 500,000 clones, 60% to 85% of them singletons, with 10% to 15% in the top ten. This CDR3 has 16 residues. The junction had 12 bases not matched to a gene; V was cut back by 4 bases and J by 7 bases. The germline CDR1 and CDR2 sequences are SGHNT and YENEEA.

The source of this sequence is a woman between 40 and 55 years old in good health. Some clones in this sample may be carry-over from other donors' samples. The sample consisted of PBMCs. This rearrangement joins TRBV11-3 to TRBJ2-1; 8 nucleotides agree with TRBD2. CDR3 nucleotides: TGTGCCAGCAGCTCCACTAGCGGTACATTCAGTAATGAGCAGTTCTTC. Encoded protein: CASSSTSGTFSNEQFF.